This T cell receptor beta chain comes out of a study of blood T cell repertoires in COVID-19. Background on the study: Samples taken during acute and convalescent COVID-19 were collected in the United States, Italy and Spain.

The ends lost 4 bases at V and 8 bases at J; junction bases unmatched: 6. This CDR3 region has 14 residues. CDR1 is SGHRS, CDR2 YFSETQ, per germline. The method was immunoSEQ multiplex PCR; TCRdb's version includes in-frame clones alone and lacks a portion of them. The sample lists roughly 240,000 clones, about 82% occurring once. The specimen sequenced was PBMCs or T cells enriched from blood (not recorded which). This clonotype originated in a woman between 45 and 65 years old with acute COVID-19. The V gene is TRBV5-1, the J gene TRBJ1-4; TRBD1 aligns across 9 bases. The CDR3 coding sequence is TGCGCCAGCAGCCCCGGGACAGGGAACGAAAAACTGTTTTTT. It encodes CASSPGTGNEKLFF. Variable domain in full (rest from reference TRBV5-1 and TRBJ1-4): KAGVTQTPRYLIKTRGQQVTLSCSPISGHRSVSWYQQTPGQGLQFLFEYFSETQRNKGNFPGRFSGRQFSNSRSEMNVSTLELGDSALYLCASSPGTGNEKLFFGSGTQLSVL.